This T cell receptor (beta chain) originates from a study of blood T cell repertoires in COVID-19. The overall study: Samples came from the United States, Italy and Spain, spanning acute and convalescent COVID-19.

Per the original methods: Nucleated cell counts were estimated from reference gene primer amplification. Profiled with immunoSEQ multiplex PCR; TCRdb holds only in-frame clones, not every one. D and trimming come from the DNA, and the V and J calls and clone size come from that table. This sample yields hundreds of thousands of clones, of which 75% to 85% are seen a single time; 7.5% to 8% belongs to the top ten. Seattle-derived patients entered the study during active infection and were followed longitudinally. Per germline, CDR1 ENHRY and CDR2 SYGVKD. Trimming pared 7 bases from V and 7 bases from J, leaving 16 bases between. This CDR3 is built from 13 residues.

This TCR derives from a woman of 80 years or more with COVID-19, enrolled during active disease. The chain carries TRBV10-3 and TRBJ1-2; D may be TRBD1 (5 bases). The sample taken for sequencing was peripheral blood. CDR3 residues: CAINRDSGGGYTF. DNA for the CDR3: TGTGCCATCAACCGAGACAGTGGCGGTGGCTACACCTTC.